The 29 T cell receptor beta chains below come from one sample, sequenced in a study of tumor-infiltrating lymphocytes in primary liver carcinoma. Alongside blood RNA obtained from unsorted whole blood, germline DNA was also extracted. The input was about 490 ng total RNA; TCR beta cDNA was made from it with a constant-region primer. ARM-PCR was slightly modified, and three nested multiplex PCR rounds with it gave rise to the TCR beta libraries. Use of TRBV1-TRBV30 forward primers with a C-beta reverse primer characterized the first two PCR rounds, which lasted around 11 cycles each. TCRdb called the multiplex PCR reads again in MiXCR, with one record for every CDR3 protein. The profile shows fewer than 350,000 distinct CDR3 sequences, less than 75% of them singletons. The sequenced sample consisted of peripheral blood. These receptors all come from a man aged 40-55 years with primary liver carcinoma and hepatitis B virus infection.

Of note for this clonotype: A read error may account for a junction end that differs from germline. V is TRBV11-2 and J is TRBJ2-1; 9 bases map to TRBD1. This CDR3 comprises 18 residues. Germline assignment: CDR1 SGHAT and CDR2 FQNNGV. The CDR3 bases are TGTGCCAACAGCTTTGGACCTTCCGGGACAGGGACTTACAATGAGCAGTTCTTC. It yields the protein CANSFGPSGTGTYNEQFF.

J is TRBJ2-7 and V is TRBV29-1; D is ambiguous. Looked up from germline, CDR1 is SQVTM and CDR2 is ANQGSEA. The CDR3 length is 16 residues. Between the trimmed V and J ends, which lost 7 bases and 2 bases, there was a span of 24 bases. CDR3 amino acids: CSAMTPGIVTPYEQYF. The DNA for the CDR3 is TGCAGCGCCATGACACCTGGGATCGTTACTCCCTACGAGCAGTACTTC.

A remark on this clonotype: A read error is possible here, since a much larger clone lies one base away. The gene calls are TRBV5-6 and TRBJ2-1; 9 positions match TRBD2. The CDR3 has 15 residues. V shed 4 bases and J 7 bases; nucleotides not matched to a gene: 9. Germline CDR1 reads SGHDT; CDR2 reads YYEEEE. CDR3 bases: TGTGCCAGCAGCAGGATTAGCGGGAGTGGAAATGAGCAGTTCTTC. Protein sequence: CASSRISGSGNEQFF.

This clonotype was detected ten times or more. V and J are TRBV4-3 and TRBJ2-5, with D possibly TRBD1 on 5 matching bases. The CDR3 spans 14 residues. Trimming removed 4 bases from V and 5 bases from J, with 14 bases in between. CDR1 is LGHNA, CDR2 YSLEER, per germline. The CDR3 DNA sequence: TGCGCCAGCAGCCCATTTAGGGGCTTGGAGACCCAGTACTTC. Its protein is CASSPFRGLETQYF.

J is TRBJ2-1 and V is TRBV5-6; 7 nucleotides match TRBD2. Germline V gene data show CDR1 as SGHDT and CDR2 as YYEEEE. The CDR3 spans 15 residues. The V gene end was trimmed by 4 bases and the J gene end by 12 bases; junction bases not matched to a gene: 16. The CDR3 DNA reads TGTGCCAGCAGCCGATCAGTAGCGGGTACTGGTGTGCAGTTCTTC. Translation gives CASSRSVAGTGVQFF.

J is TRBJ1-4 and V is TRBV5-1; the match to TRBD1 covers 7 bases. The germline V gene has CDR1 SGHRS and CDR2 YFSETQ. The CDR3 consists of 15 residues. The junction had 12 bases not matched to a gene; V was cut back by 5 bases and J by 8 bases. The CDR3 nucleotides are TGCGCCAGCAGGGACACAGGGGCGCGAGGGGAAAAACTGTTTTTT. Its translation is CASRDTGARGEKLFF.

As to this clonotype: It may be a read error: a sequence one base away is much more abundant. The V call is TRBV6-5, the J call TRBJ2-2; D ambiguous. Trimming took off 4 bases at V and 7 bases at J, with 16 bases between the two ends. This CDR3 has 15 residues. The germline V gene encodes CDR1 MNHEY and CDR2 SVGAGI. The DNA for the CDR3 is TGTGCCAGCAGTTCTATGGCGCGAGGCAACGGGGAGCTGTTTTTT. This translates into CASSSMARGNGELFF.

As concerns this clonotype: Just one base apart from a much larger clone, this may be a read error. V and J are TRBV12-3 or TRBV12-4 and TRBJ2-1; D remains unclear. V was pared by 2 bases and J by 7 bases, with 12 bases between. There are 14 residues in the CDR3. In nucleotides, the CDR3 is TGTGCCAGCAGTTTAAAAAGGTCGGTGAATGAGCAGTTCTTC. Encoded protein: CASSLKRSVNEQFF.

The chain is built from TRBV19 and TRBJ2-5; no reliable D call. Germline lookup yields CDR1 LNHDA and CDR2 SQIVND (reference sequence). The V end was cut by 2 bases, the J end by 2 bases, with 9 bases between. This CDR3 has 14 residues. CDR3 region: CASSIHGRQETQYF. DNA of the CDR3: TGTGCCAGTAGTATACACGGACGGCAAGAGACCCAGTACTTC.

This clonotype has only one observation. This may arise from a read error, as a much more abundant clone is one base away. V and J are TRBV10-3 and TRBJ2-3; 7 bases fit TRBD1. The CDR3 sequence is 15 residues long. CDR1 and CDR2 from the germline V gene are ENHRY and SYGVKD. The V segment lost 6 bases and the J segment 2 bases; nucleotides outside the gene matches: 8. CDR3 in DNA: TGTGCCATCAGCGAACAGGGGCGTACCACAGATACGCAGTATTTT. Encoded protein: CAISEQGRTTDTQYF.

The CDR3 reads CASSQEVPQEAEGYTF. CDR3 DNA sequence: TGCGCCAGCAGCCAAGAAGTTCCTCAGGAGGCCGAAGGCTACACCTTC. The chain links TRBV4-1 to TRBJ1-2; unclear D gene. Germline V gene lookup returns CDR1 MGHRA and CDR2 YSYEKL. Trimming removed 0 bases from V and 8 bases from J, with 19 bases in between. This CDR3 is built from 16 residues.

Points on this clonotype: The CDR3 carries no conserved terminal phenylalanine or tryptophan, so it likely arises from a read error. V gene TRBV6-1 combines with J gene TRBJ1-6; D unresolved. In germline, CDR1 is MNHNS, CDR2 SASEGT. The V end was cut by 0 bases, the J end by 6 bases, with 6 bases between. CDR3 length: 14 residues. The CDR3 nucleotides read TGTGCCAGCAGTGAAGCAGCCAGTAATTCACCCCTCCACTAT. This translates into CASSEAASNSPLHY.

This clonotype was counted many times. The chain recombines TRBV29-1 with TRBJ2-7; TRBD2 agrees at 13 bases. Trimming removed 5 bases from V and 5 bases from J; junction bases left unmatched: 12. The germline V gene encodes CDR1 SQVTM and CDR2 ANQGSEA. This CDR3 spans 16 amino acids. CDR3 region: CSVPGTSGNPKDEQYF. The DNA of the CDR3 is TGCAGCGTTCCCGGGACTAGCGGGAACCCTAAGGACGAGCAGTACTTC.

The sample holds many counts of this clonotype. The gene calls are TRBV6-1 and TRBJ2-1; 11 positions match TRBD2. With V trimmed by 2 bases and J by 4 bases, 4 bases remained unmatched. Germline V lookup: CDR1 MNHNS, CDR2 SASEGT. The CDR3 length is 16 residues. In DNA form, the CDR3 reads TGTGCCAGCAGTGAACGGGCTAGCGGGAGGTACAATGAGCAGTTCTTC. Translation gives CASSERASGRYNEQFF.

Details on this clonotype: Because the CDR3 is missing its conserved closing phenylalanine or tryptophan, this is likely a read error. This chain connects TRBV6-2 or TRBV6-3 to TRBJ2-7; TRBD1 matches 10 bases. The CDR3 extends over 19 amino acids. Germline V gene lookup returns CDR1 MNHEY and CDR2 SVGEGT. Trimming cost V 7 bases and J 3 bases; bases outside gene matches: 21. The CDR3 loop is CASNLFPGVPRDRGYEQYL. CDR3 coding DNA: TGTGCCAGCAACCTGTTCCCCGGAGTCCCCCGGGACAGGGGCTACGAGCAGTACCTC.

Concerning this clonotype itself: One base away lies a much larger clone, so this may be a sequencing read error. The genes are TRBV6-5 and TRBJ2-5; D is ambiguous. This CDR3 spans 12 amino acids. Germline assignment: CDR1 MNHEY and CDR2 SVGAGI. The CDR3 region is CACSYPLGTQYF. CDR3 DNA sequence: TGTGCCTGCAGTTACCCGCTAGGGACCCAGTACTTC.

Remarks on this clonotype: Relative to the germline gene, one junction end is altered; a read error may explain this. This chain uses TRBV25-1 with TRBJ2-1, with a weak D call TRBD1 (8 bases). Germline loops: CDR1 MGHDK, CDR2 SYGVNS. This CDR3 spans 11 amino acids. CDR3 bases: TGTGCCAACAGTGAAACAGGGGGGGAGTTCTTC. It translates to CANSETGGEFF.

In this sample, this clonotype turned up many times. The chain carries TRBV6-2 or TRBV6-3 and TRBJ2-3, with no clear D. V lost 0 bases, J lost 4 bases, and 17 bases lay in between. The V gene's germline CDR1 is MNHEY and CDR2 SVGEGT. The CDR3 sequence is 17 residues long. DNA for the CDR3: TGTGCCAGCAGTTACTCATCGTCGACCGATGGGGCAGATACGCAGTATTTT. Translating it yields CASSYSSSTDGADTQYF.

Note on this clonotype: This may be a read error: a much more frequent sequence differs by one nucleotide. The chain combines TRBV4-2 with TRBJ1-5, with D uncertain. CDR3 length equals 15 residues. Germline assignment: CDR1 LGHNA and CDR2 YNFKEQ. The CDR3 reads CASSQEWRSNQPHHF. In nucleotides, the CDR3 is TGTGCCAGCAGCCAAGAGTGGAGGAGCAATCAGCCCCATCATTTT.

In this sample, this clonotype turned up many times. The gene calls are TRBV29-1 and TRBJ2-7; TRBD1 matches 11 bases. Germline V gene lookup returns CDR1 SQVTM and CDR2 ANQGSEA. V was pared by 3 bases and J by 4 bases, with 5 bases of the junction left unmatched. This CDR3 contains 14 residues. For the CDR3, the DNA is TGCAGCGTTGATAGGGGGACAGGGGGGTACGAGCAGTACTTC. As protein: CSVDRGTGGYEQYF.

This clonotype was detected only a few times. A much more abundant neighbour one base away suggests this may be a read error. The chain is built from TRBV29-1 and TRBJ2-2, with D maybe TRBD2 (6 bases). V lost 4 bases to trimming and J lost 4 bases, with 10 bases between them. The germline V gene encodes CDR1 SQVTM and CDR2 ANQGSEA. The CDR3 totals 13 residues. This chain's CDR3 is CSVGGASTGELFF. The CDR3 nucleotides are TGCAGCGTTGGCGGGGCCAGCACCGGGGAGCTGTTTTTT.

V and J are TRBV12-3 or TRBV12-4 and TRBJ1-1, with a weak D call TRBD1 (5 bases). The CDR3 length is 14 residues. V gave up 7 bases and J gave up 3 bases, with 15 bases separating them. CDR3 coding DNA: TGTGCCAGCAACAGGAAGGTCGGGGACACTGAAGCTTTCTTT. Translation: CASNRKVGDTEAFF.

The chain has TRBV12-3 or TRBV12-4 and TRBJ2-3; TRBD2 aligns across 13 bases. The CDR3 is made up of 18 amino acids. Trimming took 4 bases from V and 11 from J; bases not matched to a gene: 18. This CDR3 is CASSSRGKGTSGTFRQYF. The DNA of the CDR3 is TGTGCCAGCAGTTCCAGGGGGAAAGGGACTAGCGGGACGTTTCGGCAGTATTTT.

This clonotype was recorded at least ten times. The chain links TRBV6-6 to TRBJ2-3, with 11 bases matching TRBD2. The germline V gene encodes CDR1 MNHNY and CDR2 SVGAGI (reference sequence). The CDR3 has 13 residues. Unmatched junction bases numbered 3, after V lost 7 bases and J lost 6 bases. The CDR3 loop reads CASTLAGADTQYF. CDR3 coding DNA: TGTGCCAGCACACTAGCGGGAGCGGATACGCAGTATTTT.

Note on this clonotype: A single base separates this from a much larger clone, so it may be a read error. This chain uses TRBV12-3 or TRBV12-4 with TRBJ1-5; D unclear. Trimming cost V 6 bases and J 3 bases, with 18 bases left between them. The CDR3 loop spans 16 amino acids. The CDR3 loop is CASSKNRGEANQPQHF. In DNA form, the CDR3 reads TGTGCCAGCAGCAAAAACCGGGGAGAGGCCAATCAGCCCCAGCATTTT.

At least ten counts were recorded for this clonotype. The gene calls are TRBV6-5 and TRBJ2-7; 10 bases align to TRBD2. J was trimmed by 2 bases and V by 2 bases; bases with no gene match: 0. CDR1 MNHEY and CDR2 SVGAGI come from the germline V gene. CDR3 length: 14 amino acids. The CDR3 spells CASSYSGRAYEQYF. The CDR3 region has the DNA TGTGCCAGCAGTTACAGCGGGAGGGCCTACGAGCAGTACTTC.

The chain couples TRBV14 to TRBJ1-6; 11 positions agree with TRBD1. The trim removed 4 bases at V and 8 bases at J, leaving 7 bases unmatched. This CDR3 comprises 16 residues. Germline CDR1 is SGHDN and CDR2 is FVKESK. The CDR3 DNA sequence: TGTGCCAGCAGCCGTTTGGGACAGGGGGAGCATTCACCCCTCCACTTT. It is translated as CASSRLGQGEHSPLHF.

At least ten counts were recorded for this clonotype. This sequence joins TRBV29-1 and TRBJ2-5; perhaps TRBD2 as D (5 bases). This CDR3 region has 11 residues. Germline V gene lookup returns CDR1 SQVTM and CDR2 ANQGSEA. V was cut by 7 bases and J by 5 bases, with 11 bases left in between. The CDR3 reads CSGGESETQYF. As DNA, the CDR3 is TGCAGCGGGGGAGAGTCTGAGACCCAGTACTTC. The variable domain in full, completed from reference TRBV29-1 and TRBJ2-5, reads SAVISQKPSRDICQRGTSLTIQCQVDSQVTMMFWYRQQPGQSLTLIATANQGSEATYESGFVIDKFPISRPNLTFSTLTVSNMSPEDSSIYLCSGGESETQYFGPGTRLLVL.

Notes on this clonotype: The conserved closing phenylalanine or tryptophan is absent in this CDR3, likely reflecting a read error. The chain couples TRBV6-2 or TRBV6-3 to TRBJ1-1; TRBD1 is a possible D gene (6 bases). The germline CDR1 and CDR2 sequences are MNHEY and SVGEGT. The CDR3 runs to 12 residues. The CDR3, as DNA: TGTGCAAGCAGTTACAGGGAAACTGAAGCTTTCATT. As protein: CASSYRETEAFI.